The clone carrying this T cell receptor (beta chain) was counted a single time. Its target is not known. The source of the sample is a study of cytomegalovirus exposure and HLA in healthy donors. Broader study findings: High sensitivity and specificity were reportedly achieved when the classifier diagnosed cytomegalovirus status. Three chains linked to CMV were shown in vitro to be specific for CMV antigens. Many donors shared some public TCRs, even though most TCR sequences were rare. According to the study, 150 to 200 TCR beta chains were cytomegalovirus-associated.

The V and J ends lost 1 base and 1 base respectively, with 16 bases between them. The V gene's germline CDR1 is SGHAT and CDR2 FQNNGV. This CDR3 is built from 17 residues. This table comes from immunoSEQ multiplex PCR, and its TCRdb copy is limited to in-frame clones, with some not included. The table has more than 300,000 clones, 86% seen once. The sequence came from a woman younger than 35 in good health and CMV-seronegative. Sequenced input: PBMCs. The genes are TRBV11-2 and TRBJ1-1; the D is unclear. The DNA for the CDR3 is TGTGCCAGCAGCTTAGTCCCCTCCCCTAACCAGAACACTGAAGCTTTCTTT. Amino acids: CASSLVPSPNQNTEAFF.